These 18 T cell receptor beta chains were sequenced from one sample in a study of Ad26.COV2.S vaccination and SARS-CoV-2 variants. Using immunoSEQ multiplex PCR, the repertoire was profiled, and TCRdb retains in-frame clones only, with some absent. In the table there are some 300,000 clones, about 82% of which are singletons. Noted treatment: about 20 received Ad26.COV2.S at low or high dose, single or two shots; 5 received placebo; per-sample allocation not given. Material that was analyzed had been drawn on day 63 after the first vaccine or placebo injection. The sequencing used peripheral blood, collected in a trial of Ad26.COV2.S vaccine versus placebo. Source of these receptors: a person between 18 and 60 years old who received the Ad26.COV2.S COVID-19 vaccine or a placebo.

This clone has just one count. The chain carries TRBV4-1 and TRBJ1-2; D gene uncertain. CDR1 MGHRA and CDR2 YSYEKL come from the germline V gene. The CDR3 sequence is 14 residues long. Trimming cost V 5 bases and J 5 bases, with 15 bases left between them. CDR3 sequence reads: CASSDDEKVYGYTF. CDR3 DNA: TGCGCCAGCAGCGACGACGAAAAGGTATATGGCTACACCTTC.

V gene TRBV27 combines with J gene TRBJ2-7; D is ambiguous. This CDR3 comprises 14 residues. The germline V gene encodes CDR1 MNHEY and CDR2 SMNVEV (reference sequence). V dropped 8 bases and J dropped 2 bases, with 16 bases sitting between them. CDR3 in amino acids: CASCRIGRTYEQYF. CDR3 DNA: TGTGCCAGCTGCCGGATTGGCAGGACCTACGAGCAGTACTTC.

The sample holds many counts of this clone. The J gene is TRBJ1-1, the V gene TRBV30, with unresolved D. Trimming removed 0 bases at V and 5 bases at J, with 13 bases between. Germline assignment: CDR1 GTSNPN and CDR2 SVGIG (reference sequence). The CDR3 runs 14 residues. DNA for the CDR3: TGTGCCTGGAGTGTGACCCCGCAACGGACTGAAGCTTTCTTT. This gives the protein CAWSVTPQRTEAFF.

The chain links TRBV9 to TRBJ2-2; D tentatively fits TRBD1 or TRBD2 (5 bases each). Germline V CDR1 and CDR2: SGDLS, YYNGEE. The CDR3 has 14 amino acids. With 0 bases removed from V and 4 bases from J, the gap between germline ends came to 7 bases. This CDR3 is CASSVAGTTGELFF. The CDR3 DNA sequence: TGTGCCAGCAGCGTAGCGGGGACCACCGGGGAGCTGTTTTTT.

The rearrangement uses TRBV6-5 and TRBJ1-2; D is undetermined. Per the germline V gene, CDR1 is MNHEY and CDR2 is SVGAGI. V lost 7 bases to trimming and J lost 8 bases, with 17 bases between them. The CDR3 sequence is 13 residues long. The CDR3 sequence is CASKTGFPQGYTF. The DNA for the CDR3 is TGTGCCAGCAAGACGGGATTCCCCCAAGGCTACACCTTC.

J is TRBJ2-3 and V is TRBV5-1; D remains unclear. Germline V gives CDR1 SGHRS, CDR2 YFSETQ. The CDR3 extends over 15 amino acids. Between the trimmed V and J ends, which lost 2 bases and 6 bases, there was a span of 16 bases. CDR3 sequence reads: CASSLGSISRDTQYF. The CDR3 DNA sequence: TGCGCCAGCAGCTTAGGTAGCATCTCCCGGGATACGCAGTATTTT.

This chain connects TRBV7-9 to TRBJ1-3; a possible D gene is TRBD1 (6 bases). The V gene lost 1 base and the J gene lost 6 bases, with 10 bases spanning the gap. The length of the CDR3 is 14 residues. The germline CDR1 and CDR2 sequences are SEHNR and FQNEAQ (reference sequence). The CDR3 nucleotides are TGTGCCAGCAGCTTAGACAGGGTGGCAAACACCATATATTTT. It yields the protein CASSLDRVANTIYF.

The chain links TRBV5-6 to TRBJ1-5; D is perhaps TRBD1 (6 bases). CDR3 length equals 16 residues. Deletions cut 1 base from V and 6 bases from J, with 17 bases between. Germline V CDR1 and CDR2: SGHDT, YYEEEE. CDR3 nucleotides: TGTGCCAGCAGCTTGAAGTCCTTACGGGGGCCTCAGCCCCAGCATTTT. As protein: CASSLKSLRGPQPQHF.

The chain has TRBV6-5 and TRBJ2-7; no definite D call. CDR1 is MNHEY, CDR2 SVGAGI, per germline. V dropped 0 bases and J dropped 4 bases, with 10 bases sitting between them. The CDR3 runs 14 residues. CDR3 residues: CASSYSKSEYEQYF. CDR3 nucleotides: TGTGCCAGCAGTTACTCGAAATCCGAGTACGAGCAGTACTTC.

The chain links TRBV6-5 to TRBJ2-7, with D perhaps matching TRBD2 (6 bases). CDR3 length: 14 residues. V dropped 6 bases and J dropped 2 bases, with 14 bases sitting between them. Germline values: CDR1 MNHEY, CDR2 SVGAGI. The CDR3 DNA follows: TGTGCCAGCAGGACGACATGGGGGGCCTACGAGCAGTACTTC. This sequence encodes CASRTTWGAYEQYF.

Here the CDR3 reads CASSPAVGFMNTEAFF. The CDR3 DNA sequence: TGCGCCAGCAGCCCGGCGGTCGGATTTATGAACACTGAAGCTTTCTTT. The chain uses TRBV5-1 and TRBJ1-1, with D unresolved. This CDR3 has 16 residues. The V end was cut by 4 bases, the J end by 0 bases, with 16 bases between. Germline V gene data show CDR1 as SGHRS and CDR2 as YFSETQ. Filled out from reference TRBV5-1 and TRBJ1-1, the complete variable domain reads KAGVTQTPRYLIKTRGQQVTLSCSPISGHRSVSWYQQTPGQGLQFLFEYFSETQRNKGNFPGRFSGRQFSNSRSEMNVSTLELGDSALYLCASSPAVGFMNTEAFFGQGTRLTVV.

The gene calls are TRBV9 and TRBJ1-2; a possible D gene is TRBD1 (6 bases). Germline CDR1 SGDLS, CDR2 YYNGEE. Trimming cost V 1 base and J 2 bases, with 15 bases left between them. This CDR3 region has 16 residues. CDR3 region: CASSVFGGQANYGYTF. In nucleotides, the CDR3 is TGTGCCAGCAGCGTATTTGGGGGGCAAGCAAACTATGGCTACACCTTC.

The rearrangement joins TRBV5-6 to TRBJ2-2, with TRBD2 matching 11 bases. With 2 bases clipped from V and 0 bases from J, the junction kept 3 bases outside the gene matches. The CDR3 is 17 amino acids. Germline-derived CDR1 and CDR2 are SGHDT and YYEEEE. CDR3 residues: CASSFQTSGANTGELFF. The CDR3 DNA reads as TGTGCCAGCAGCTTTCAGACTAGCGGGGCGAACACCGGGGAGCTGTTTTTT.

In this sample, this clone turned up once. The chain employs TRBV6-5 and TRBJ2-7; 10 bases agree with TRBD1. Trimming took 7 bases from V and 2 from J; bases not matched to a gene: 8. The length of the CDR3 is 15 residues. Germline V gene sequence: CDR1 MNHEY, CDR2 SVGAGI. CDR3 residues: CASTPHGQGAYEQYF. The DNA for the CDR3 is TGTGCCAGCACCCCCCACGGACAGGGGGCCTACGAGCAGTACTTC.

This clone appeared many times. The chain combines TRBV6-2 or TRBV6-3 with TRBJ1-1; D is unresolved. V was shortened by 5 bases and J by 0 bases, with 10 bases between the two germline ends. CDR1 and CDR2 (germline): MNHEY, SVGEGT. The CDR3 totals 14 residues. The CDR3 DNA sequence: TGTGCCAGCAGTGTTGCAGGCATGAACACTGAAGCTTTCTTT. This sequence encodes CASSVAGMNTEAFF.

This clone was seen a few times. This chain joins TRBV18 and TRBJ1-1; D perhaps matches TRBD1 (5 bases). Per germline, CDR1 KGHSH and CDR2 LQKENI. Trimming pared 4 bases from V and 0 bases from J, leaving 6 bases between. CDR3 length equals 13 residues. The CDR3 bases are TGTGCCAGCTCACTGGGGGTGAACACTGAAGCTTTCTTT. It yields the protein CASSLGVNTEAFF.

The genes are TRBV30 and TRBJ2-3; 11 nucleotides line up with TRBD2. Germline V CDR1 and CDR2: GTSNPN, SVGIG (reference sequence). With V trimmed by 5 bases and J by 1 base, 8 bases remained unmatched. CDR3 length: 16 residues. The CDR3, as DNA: TGTGCCTGGTCTACCGGGACTAGCGGAGGCACAGATACGCAGTATTTT. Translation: CAWSTGTSGGTDTQYF. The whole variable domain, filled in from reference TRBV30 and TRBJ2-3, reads SQTIHQWPATLVQPVGSPLSLECTVEGTSNPNLYWYRQAAGRGLQLLFYSVGIGQISSEVPQNLSASRPQDRQFILSSKKLLLSDSGFYLCAWSTGTSGGTDTQYFGPGTRLTVL.

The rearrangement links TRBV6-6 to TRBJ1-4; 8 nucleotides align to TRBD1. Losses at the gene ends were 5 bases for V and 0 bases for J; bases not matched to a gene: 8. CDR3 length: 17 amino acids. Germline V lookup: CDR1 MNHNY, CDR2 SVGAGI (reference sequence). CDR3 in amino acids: CASSRTGSPSTNEKLFF. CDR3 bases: TGTGCCAGCAGTCGGACAGGGTCCCCTTCAACTAATGAAAAACTGTTTTTT.